These 26 T cell receptor beta chains came from one sample sequenced in a study of early T cells in non-severe SARS-CoV-2 infection. TCRdb re-called the 5' RACE reads with MiXCR, one entry per CDR3 protein. The sample holds tens of thousands of distinct CDR3 sequences, roughly 18% seen once. This sample comprised whole blood, obtained at baseline. The receptors here all came from an adult who was a healthcare worker with PCR-confirmed SARS-CoV-2 infection or an uninfected control (not recorded which).

This clonotype occurred many times. The rearrangement uses TRBV18 and TRBJ2-2; D remains unclear. This CDR3 has 13 amino acids. Germline V gives CDR1 KGHSH, CDR2 LQKENI. V gave up 3 bases and J gave up 4 bases, with 6 bases separating them. CDR3 nucleotide sequence: TGTGCCAGCTCACCGACGAGCACCGGGGAGCTGTTTTTT. This translates into CASSPTSTGELFF.

This clonotype was seen a handful of times. Written as DNA, the CDR3 is TGTGCCAGCAGCTTAGGGGACGGCCGCACAGATACGCAGTATTTT. Translated, it gives CASSLGDGRTDTQYF. The chain carries TRBV11-2 and TRBJ2-3; TRBD1 or TRBD2 may be the D gene (5 bases each). This CDR3 region has 15 residues. Per the germline V gene, CDR1 is SGHAT and CDR2 is FQNNGV. The germline V and J ends were trimmed by 1 base and 1 base, with 9 bases remaining between them. Based on the CDR3 plus reference TRBV11-2 and TRBJ2-3, the full variable domain is EAGVAQSPRYKIIEKRQSVAFWCNPISGHATLYWYQQILGQGPKLLIQFQNNGVVDDSQLPKDRFSAERLKGVDSTLKIQPAKLEDSAVYLCASSLGDGRTDTQYFGPGTRLTVL.

This clonotype appeared a few times. The chain's CDR3 is CSARDNDSPLHF. The CDR3 DNA reads as TGCAGTGCTAGAGATAATGATTCACCCCTCCACTTT. The chain has TRBV20-1 and TRBJ1-6; D remains unclear. The CDR3 runs 12 residues. Germline V gene data show CDR1 as DFQATT and CDR2 as SNEGSKA (reference sequence). Deletions cut 0 bases from V and 8 bases from J, with 5 bases between.

This clonotype was seen many times. The rearrangement joins TRBV4-2 to TRBJ1-1; D remains ambiguous. The V gene's germline CDR1 is LGHNA and CDR2 YNFKEQ. Trimming pared 7 bases from V and 6 bases from J, leaving 6 bases between. The CDR3 totals 10 residues. This CDR3 is CASTGAEAFF. The DNA of the CDR3 is TGTGCCAGCACCGGGGCTGAAGCTTTCTTT.

The gene calls are TRBV9 and TRBJ2-1, with 9 nucleotides matching TRBD2. Per germline, CDR1 SGDLS and CDR2 YYNGEE. The J segment lost 7 bases and the V segment lost 4 bases, leaving 9 bases of the junction unmatched. This CDR3 has 15 amino acids. The CDR3 sequence: CASSNLAGLINEQFF. The CDR3 nucleotides are TGTGCCAGCAGCAACCTAGCGGGGTTGATAAATGAGCAGTTCTTC. Supplemented by reference TRBV9 and TRBJ2-1, the full variable domain reads DSGVTQTPKHLITATGQRVTLRCSPRSGDLSVYWYQQSLDQGLQFLIQYYNGEERAKGNILERFSAQQFPDLHSELNLSSLELGDSALYFCASSNLAGLINEQFFGPGTRLTVL.

The chain recombines TRBV14 with TRBJ2-3; the match to TRBD2 covers 8 bases. In germline, CDR1 is SGHDN, CDR2 FVKESK. Germline trimming cut 1 base from V and 7 bases from J; bases unmatched to any gene: 13. This CDR3 is 17 amino acids long. The CDR3 region has the DNA TGTGCCAGCAGCCAAGTGCTTAGCGGGACCCAATTTTATACGCAGTATTTT. Translating gives CASSQVLSGTQFYTQYF.

The table lists this clonotype with a few counts. This chain joins TRBV19 and TRBJ2-3; 7 positions agree with TRBD1. The CDR3 length is 15 residues. Per the germline V gene, CDR1 is LNHDA and CDR2 is SQIVND (reference sequence). V dropped 3 bases and J dropped 2; count of bases not matched to a gene: 5. CDR3 loop: CASSIMGQLTDTQYF. The CDR3, as DNA: TGTGCCAGTAGTATTATGGGACAGCTCACAGATACGCAGTATTTT.

This chain joins TRBV28 and TRBJ2-7, with a weak D call TRBD1 (6 bases). V was pared by 6 bases and J by 2 bases, with 11 bases between. CDR3 size: 13 residues. Germline lookup yields CDR1 MDHEN and CDR2 SYDVKM. The chain's CDR3 is CASRRTVPYEQYF. Written as DNA, the CDR3 is TGTGCCAGCAGACGGACAGTCCCCTACGAGCAGTACTTC.

This chain joins TRBV19 and TRBJ2-5; D tentatively reads TRBD1 or TRBD2 (5 bases each). The CDR3 runs 13 residues. CDR1 and CDR2 (germline): LNHDA, SQIVND (reference sequence). The ends were cut back, 5 bases at V and 1 base at J, with 8 bases in the middle. CDR3 coding DNA: TGTGCCAGTAGTCAAGGGACCCAAGAGACCCAGTACTTC. Translating gives CASSQGTQETQYF.

This clonotype turned up a few times. This chain links TRBV19 with TRBJ2-7; 10 bases agree with TRBD2. The CDR3 has 15 amino acids. The trim removed 6 bases at V and 0 bases at J, leaving 5 bases unmatched. The germline V gene has CDR1 LNHDA and CDR2 SQIVND (reference sequence). The CDR3 loop reads CASSKLAGSSYEQYF. In DNA form, the CDR3 reads TGTGCCAGTAGCAAACTAGCGGGGAGCTCCTACGAGCAGTACTTC. Combining the CDR3 with reference TRBV19 and TRBJ2-7 gives the whole variable domain DGGITQSPKYLFRKEGQNVTLSCEQNLNHDAMYWYRQDPGQGLRLIYYSQIVNDFQKGDIAEGYSVSREKKESFPLTVTSAQKNPTAFYLCASSKLAGSSYEQYFGPGTRLTVT.

This clonotype has at least ten counts. J is TRBJ1-6 and V is TRBV28; 9 positions agree with TRBD1. Trimming at V came to 3 bases and at J to 6 bases, leaving 3 bases not matched to a gene. CDR3 length equals 15 residues. Germline V lookup: CDR1 MDHEN, CDR2 SYDVKM. For the CDR3, the DNA is TGTGCCAGCAGTTTTTGGGGACAGGGTAATTCACCCCTCCACTTT. Protein: CASSFWGQGNSPLHF.

The CDR3 reads CASRPGVPTDTQYF. The DNA of the CDR3 is TGTGCCAGCAGGCCGGGTGTCCCCACAGATACGCAGTATTTT. The genes are TRBV6-5 and TRBJ2-3; no definite D call. V gave up 6 bases and J gave up 2 bases, with 12 bases separating them. Germline lookup yields CDR1 MNHEY and CDR2 SVGAGI. CDR3 length equals 14 residues.

V is TRBV3-1 and J is TRBJ1-1; possibly TRBD1 for D (5 bases). Trimming left V 4 bases short and J 10 bases short, with 13 bases between. This CDR3 comprises 12 residues. Germline V gene lookup returns CDR1 LGHDT and CDR2 YNNKEL (reference sequence). CDR3 sequence: CASSPEGDLAFF. The CDR3, as DNA: TGTGCCAGCAGCCCAGAAGGGGATCTAGCTTTCTTT.

This clonotype came up a few times. This chain connects TRBV12-3 or TRBV12-4 to TRBJ2-2, with D perhaps matching TRBD2 (7 bases). CDR3 size: 16 residues. V was cut by 8 bases and J by 4 bases, with 20 bases left in between. The CDR3 bases are TGTGCCAGCGGGGAAGGGGGGGACCCGACCACCGGGGAGCTGTTTTTT. Translating gives CASGEGGDPTTGELFF.

In its sample, this clonotype was seen a few times. The genes are TRBV7-9 and TRBJ1-1; no clear D. CDR1 and CDR2 from the germline V gene are SEHNR and FQNEAQ (reference sequence). This CDR3 spans 14 amino acids. V gave up 0 bases and J gave up 0 bases, with 5 bases separating them. The CDR3 loop is CASSLAGLNTEAFF. For the CDR3, the DNA is TGTGCCAGCAGCTTAGCTGGCCTGAACACTGAAGCTTTCTTT.

The chain joins TRBV9 to TRBJ2-3; the D is unclear. CDR3 length: 15 amino acids. Germline V gene lookup returns CDR1 SGDLS and CDR2 YYNGEE. Trimming shortened V by 0 bases and J by 2 bases, and 10 bases separated the two germline ends. CDR3 region: CASSVESRPTDTQYF. Here the CDR3 DNA reads TGTGCCAGCAGCGTAGAATCTCGGCCCACAGATACGCAGTATTTT.

The rearrangement links TRBV7-2 to TRBJ1-2, with D uncertain. The V end lost 5 bases, the J end lost 0 bases, and 19 bases lay between the germline ends. The CDR3 totals 17 residues. Germline assignment: CDR1 SGHTA and CDR2 FQGNSA. CDR3 region: CASSPRVLTGANYGYTF. The CDR3 nucleotides are TGTGCCAGCAGCCCGAGGGTGCTGACGGGAGCTAACTATGGCTACACCTTC.

This clonotype was seen a handful of times. The chain has TRBV27 and TRBJ1-1; perhaps TRBD1 as D (5 bases). This CDR3 region has 13 residues. The V and J ends lost 8 bases and 2 bases respectively, with 12 bases between them. Looked up from germline, CDR1 is MNHEY and CDR2 is SMNVEV (reference sequence). This CDR3 reads CASGDLENTEAFF. The CDR3 DNA reads as TGTGCCAGCGGGGACCTGGAAAACACTGAAGCTTTCTTT.

This clonotype was detected only a few times. The genes are TRBV5-6 and TRBJ1-1, with D unresolved. This CDR3 spans 15 amino acids. The ends were cut back, 2 bases at V and 7 bases at J, with 18 bases in the middle. The germline CDR1 and CDR2 sequences are SGHDT and YYEEEE. The CDR3, as DNA: TGTGCCAGCAGCTTATGGTACTGGACCGATTTTGAAGCTTTCTTT. Protein product: CASSLWYWTDFEAFF.

This clonotype was picked up a small number of times. The chain carries TRBV20-1 and TRBJ2-7; D tentatively reads TRBD1 or TRBD2 (5 bases each). Germline-derived CDR1 and CDR2 are DFQATT and SNEGSKA (reference sequence). The CDR3 consists of 15 residues. Trimming took off 2 bases at V and 6 bases at J, with 20 bases between the two ends. The CDR3 DNA is TGCAGTGCTAGATCCGGGGCCAGAGTGTTGAGCGAGCAGTACTTC. Translation: CSARSGARVLSEQYF.

The chain has TRBV2 and TRBJ2-7, with 7 bases fitting TRBD1. The germline V gene encodes CDR1 SNHLY and CDR2 FYNNEI. V was clipped by 6 bases and J by 12 bases; unmatched bases: 11. This CDR3 has 12 amino acids. The CDR3: CASSTGTEPPYF. For the CDR3, the DNA is TGTGCCAGCAGCACCGGGACAGAACCTCCGTACTTC.

This clonotype was observed many times. The chain joins TRBV12-3 or TRBV12-4 to TRBJ2-2, with D possibly being TRBD1 (6 bases). Trimming took off 5 bases at V and 4 bases at J, with 14 bases between the two ends. The CDR3 sequence is 15 residues long. CDR3 DNA: TGTGCCAGCAGTCCCAGGGACACTTTCACCGGGGAGCTGTTTTTT. Amino acids: CASSPRDTFTGELFF.

The chain has TRBV5-4 and TRBJ2-6; 10 bases fit TRBD1. The germline V gene encodes CDR1 SGHNT and CDR2 YYREEE (reference sequence). V shed 5 bases and J 2 bases; nucleotides not matched to a gene: 7. This CDR3 has 17 amino acids. The CDR3 spells CASRQGTGAPGANVLTF. In DNA, the CDR3 is TGTGCCAGCAGGCAGGGGACAGGGGCTCCTGGGGCCAACGTCCTGACTTTC.

The chain combines TRBV20-1 with TRBJ1-6; possibly TRBD1 for D (5 bases). Germline V CDR1 and CDR2: DFQATT, SNEGSKA (reference sequence). The V gene lost 0 bases and the J gene lost 4 bases, with 7 bases spanning the gap. The length of the CDR3 is 14 residues. The CDR3 DNA is TGCAGTGCTAGAGACGACAGATATAATTCACCCCTCCACTTT. Translation gives CSARDDRYNSPLHF.

The V gene is TRBV29-1, the J gene TRBJ2-7, with 7 bases identical to TRBD2. The length of the CDR3 is 12 residues. Per germline, CDR1 SQVTM and CDR2 ANQGSEA. The trim removed 3 bases at V and 2 bases at J, leaving 1 base unmatched. CDR3 coding DNA: TGCAGCGTTGATGCGGGGGCCTACGAGCAGTACTTC. As protein: CSVDAGAYEQYF.

The chain combines TRBV11-2 with TRBJ1-1; tentative D call: TRBD1 (5 bases). Deletions cut 1 base from V and 6 bases from J, with 12 bases between. The CDR3 has 14 residues. The germline gives CDR1 SGHAT, CDR2 FQNNGV. CDR3 sequence reads: CASSLAQEISEAFF. The CDR3 region has the DNA TGTGCCAGCAGCTTAGCACAGGAGATATCTGAAGCTTTCTTT. Based on the CDR3 plus reference TRBV11-2 and TRBJ1-1, the full variable domain is EAGVAQSPRYKIIEKRQSVAFWCNPISGHATLYWYQQILGQGPKLLIQFQNNGVVDDSQLPKDRFSAERLKGVDSTLKIQPAKLEDSAVYLCASSLAQEISEAFFGQGTRLTVV.